The present T cell receptor (beta chain) was sequenced within a study of T cells in Graves' hyperthyroidism and ophthalmopathy. CDR1 is SEHNR and CDR2 is FQNEAQ in the germline V gene (reference sequence). There are 15 residues in the CDR3. Trimming removed 1 base from V and 3 bases from J, with 10 bases in between. This clonotype was found a few times. It was RNA transcripts that yielded the amplified TCR beta CDR3 regions. HTBI primers were the set used in a first-round RT-PCR of the TCR CDR3. TCRdb re-called the multiplex PCR reads with MiXCR, one entry per CDR3 protein. The repertoire includes approximately 400,000 distinct CDR3 sequences, around 14% of them detected once, and 14% sits in the top ten.

The chain couples TRBV7-9 to TRBJ1-5; D may be TRBD1 (5 bases). Sequencing was done on a sample of blood. The origin of this receptor is a woman younger than 30 with Graves' hyperthyroidism. CDR3: CASSLGGTYNQPQHF. The CDR3 nucleotides are TGTGCCAGCAGCTTAGGAGGGACCTACAATCAGCCCCAGCATTTT.